Listed here are 6 T cell receptor beta chains from one sample, sequenced in a study of blood T cell repertoires in COVID-19. Only in-frame clones appear in the TCRdb table, and some are missing; sequencing was by immunoSEQ multiplex PCR. The repertoire consists of 200,000 to 250,000 clones, with about nine tenths occurring once and the leading ten covering approximately 3.1%. Sequencing was done on a sample of PBMCs or T cells enriched from blood (not recorded which). The receptors come from a woman in her 50s in a cohort exposed to, infected with or recovered from COVID-19 (not recorded which).

This chain joins TRBV4-2 and TRBJ2-3; D not certain. The CDR3 is 17 amino acids. In germline, CDR1 is LGHNA, CDR2 YNFKEQ. Trimming removed 1 base from V and 2 bases from J, with 16 bases in between. The CDR3 DNA reads TGTGCCAGCAGCCAAGCCTTTGCGTCGGGTCCCACAGATACGCAGTATTTT. Translating gives CASSQAFASGPTDTQYF.

This clone was observed a single time. The chain has TRBV7-2 and TRBJ2-2; D is unclear. The CDR3 is made up of 13 amino acids. Deletions cut 6 bases from V and 3 bases from J, with 8 bases between. CDR1 is SGHTA, CDR2 FQGNSA, per germline. The CDR3 coding sequence is TGTGCCAGCAGTCGACACCACACCGGGGAGCTGTTTTTT. Translated, it gives CASSRHHTGELFF.

The V gene is TRBV19, the J gene TRBJ2-5; 11 bases match TRBD1. Trimming took 4 bases from V and 0 from J; bases not matched to a gene: 4. Germline loops: CDR1 LNHDA, CDR2 SQIVND (reference sequence). CDR3 length: 16 residues. The CDR3 is CASSTRDRGNQETQYF. The DNA for the CDR3 is TGTGCCAGTAGTACTCGGGACAGGGGGAACCAAGAGACCCAGTACTTC. The full variable domain, its missing parts supplied by reference TRBV19 and TRBJ2-5, is DGGITQSPKYLFRKEGQNVTLSCEQNLNHDAMYWYRQDPGQGLRLIYYSQIVNDFQKGDIAEGYSVSREKKESFPLTVTSAQKNPTAFYLCASSTRDRGNQETQYFGPGTRLLVL.

J is TRBJ1-2 and V is TRBV6-5; weak D call: TRBD1 (6 bases). This CDR3 is 14 amino acids long. The germline V and J ends were trimmed by 7 bases and 2 bases, with 14 bases remaining between them. Germline V gives CDR1 MNHEY, CDR2 SVGAGI. Here the CDR3 DNA reads TGTGCCAGCAAAACAGGGTCCCTAAACTATGGCTACACCTTC. Residues: CASKTGSLNYGYTF.

This clone was detected only a few times. CDR3 sequence: CASSSGTGDDYGYTF. CDR3 nucleotide sequence: TGTGCCAGCAGTTCCGGGACAGGGGACGACTATGGCTACACCTTC. The chain joins TRBV28 to TRBJ1-2, with TRBD1 identical over 10 bases. J lost 3 bases, V lost 4 bases, and 5 bases had no gene match. CDR1 MDHEN and CDR2 SYDVKM come from the germline V gene. The CDR3 has 15 amino acids.

The CDR3 loop is CASRADLRPYNEQFF. The CDR3 DNA reads TGTGCCAGCAGGGCGGATCTTAGGCCCTACAATGAGCAGTTCTTC. The rearrangement uses TRBV2 and TRBJ2-1, with unresolved D. The V gene lost 6 bases and the J gene lost 2 bases, with 14 bases spanning the gap. CDR3 size: 15 residues. Germline V gene sequence: CDR1 SNHLY, CDR2 FYNNEI.